This record concerns one T cell receptor beta chain sequence. Its antigen is currently not known. The input lacks base qualities; no much larger clone sits a single base away. Germline trimming amounts to 8 bases on V and 10 bases on J, with 5 as the count of junction bases outside the gene matches. Taken from cysteine to phenylalanine, the CDR3 has 10 residues. The DNA shown is the 30-base CDR3, in frame from base 1. The CDR1 and CDR2 encoded by the germline V gene are SQVTM and ANQGSEA. For each of the ten tumor samples, the AllPrep DNA/RNA mini kit was used to purify genomic DNA and total RNA simultaneously. OD 260/280 ratios above 1.9 and RNA integrity numbers above 6.5 were observed for all RNA. TCRB libraries were constructed from RNA through three rounds of nested multiplex PCR following a modified ARM-PCR protocol with multiple V-beta primers and a C-beta primer. Starting from 0.5 to 0.55 ug of total RNA, TCRB-specific cDNA was synthesized using ProtoScript II Reverse Transcriptase and a C-beta primer. For the TCRB libraries, no unique molecular identifiers were described. The third PCR added barcodes and adapters over around 25 cycles with Deep VentR (exo-) polymerase, followed by gel purification of 250-500 bp bands. An Illumina HiSeq 2500 generating 250 bp paired-end reads was used to sequence the TCRB libraries. From the authors' description of their analysis: The reads were cleaned with Trimmomatic, merged with FLASH and assigned V, D and J segments with MiGEC before being analyzed in VDJtools. Repertoire diversity was measured using the Shannon-Wiener diversity index, which was calculated with VDJtools. TCRdb redid the processing of the public reads, applying fastp at Q25 and MiXCR, and retained in-frame beta chains. For every CDR3 protein sequence, its rows merge into one entry that carries the most common genes and DNA. The V and J calls were determined by TCRdb, not by the authors. The sample records fewer than 15,000 distinct CDR3 sequences, around three fifths of which are singletons. The ten largest clones add up to over 25% of the sample.

The data originate from a study of tumor-infiltrating lymphocytes in glioblastoma multiforme listed by TCRdb under 2017. Background for the entire study: Whether intratumoral genomic heterogeneity fosters TIL diversity was tested through joint investigation of somatic mutations, TIL diversity and immune response activity.

General findings and caveats noted by the study authors: T cells were not sorted into functional subsets, and such sorting was noted by the authors as a future improvement. Only one glioblastoma patient was included in the TCR and somatic mutation analysis, limiting generalizability. Clone frequencies may be distorted by RNA-based TCR sequencing because unequal numbers of TCR transcripts are carried by T cells.

The source material was brain tumor tissue. Recombination joined TRBV29-1 with TRBJ2-1, with 7 bases aligning to TRBD1. The origin of this receptor is a male donor with glioblastoma. The DNA sequence follows: TGCAGCCCAGGGACAGTCGAGCAGTTCTTC. Its protein product is CSPGTVEQFF.